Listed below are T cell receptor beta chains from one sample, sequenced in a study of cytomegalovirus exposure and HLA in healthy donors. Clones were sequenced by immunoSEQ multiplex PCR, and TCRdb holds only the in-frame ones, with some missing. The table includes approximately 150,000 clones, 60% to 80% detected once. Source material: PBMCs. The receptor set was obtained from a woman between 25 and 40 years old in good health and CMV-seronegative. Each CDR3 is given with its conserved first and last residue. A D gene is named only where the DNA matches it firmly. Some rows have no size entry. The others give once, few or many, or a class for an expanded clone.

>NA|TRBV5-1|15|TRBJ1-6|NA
CASSLATVDNSPLHF
TGCGCCAGCAGCTTGGCCACTGTAGATAATTCACCCCTCCACTTT
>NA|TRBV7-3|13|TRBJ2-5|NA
CASSRGGQETQYF
TGTGCCAGCAGCCGAGGGGGTCAAGAGACCCAGTACTTC
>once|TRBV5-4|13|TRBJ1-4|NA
CASSLWSNEKLFF
TGTGCCAGCAGCTTGTGGAGTAATGAAAAACTGTTTTTT
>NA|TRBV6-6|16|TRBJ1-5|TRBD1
CASSYTGTGGDQPQHF
TGTGCCAGCAGTTATACCGGGACAGGGGGCGATCAGCCCCAGCATTTT
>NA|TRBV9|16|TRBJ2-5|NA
CASSVGGGARQETQYF
TGTGCCAGCAGCGTAGGAGGAGGGGCGAGGCAAGAGACCCAGTACTTC
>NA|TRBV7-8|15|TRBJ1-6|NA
CASSLGNRVGSPLHF
TGTGCCAGCAGCTTAGGGAACAGGGTCGGATCACCCCTCCACTTT
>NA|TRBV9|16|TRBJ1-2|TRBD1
CASSVFDGTGAYGYTF
TGTGCCAGCAGCGTCTTCGATGGGACAGGGGCCTATGGCTACACCTTC
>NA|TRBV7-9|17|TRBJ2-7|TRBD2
CASSLETGLAGAYEQYF
TGTGCCAGCAGCTTAGAGACAGGACTAGCAGGGGCCTACGAGCAGTACTTC
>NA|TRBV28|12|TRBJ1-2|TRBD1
CASRTGVDGYTF
TGTGCCAGCCGGACAGGGGTAGATGGCTACACCTTC
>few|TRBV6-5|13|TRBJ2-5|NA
CASSYGADKAQYF
TGTGCCAGCAGTTACGGGGCCGATAAGGCCCAGTACTTC
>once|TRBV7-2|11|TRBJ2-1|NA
CASSSRTVQFF
TGTGCCAGCAGCTCTCGGACTGTGCAGTTCTTC
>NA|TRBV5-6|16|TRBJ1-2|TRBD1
CASSHRGTGVNYGYTF
TGTGCCAGCAGTCATCGCGGGACAGGGGTAAACTATGGCTACACCTTC
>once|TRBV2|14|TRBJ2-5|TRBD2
CASSTSGGAETQYF
TGTGCCAGCAGTACTAGCGGGGGGGCTGAGACCCAGTACTTC
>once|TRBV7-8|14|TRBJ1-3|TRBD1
CASSQGDSGNTIYF
TGTGCCAGCAGCCAAGGGGACAGCGGAAACACCATATATTTT
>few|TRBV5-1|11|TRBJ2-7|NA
CAQTGSYEQYF
TGCGCCCAGACAGGCTCCTACGAGCAGTACTTC
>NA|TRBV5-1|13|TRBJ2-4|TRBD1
CASSRGQGTIQYF
TGCGCCAGCAGCCGGGGACAGGGAACCATTCAGTACTTC
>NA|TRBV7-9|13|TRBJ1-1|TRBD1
CASSVTGGTEAFF
TGTGCCAGCAGCGTAACAGGGGGCACTGAAGCTTTCTTT
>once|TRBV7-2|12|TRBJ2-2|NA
CASSLYTGELFF
TGTGCCAGCAGCCTGTACACCGGGGAGCTGTTTTTT
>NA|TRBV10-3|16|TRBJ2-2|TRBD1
CAISESGQGNTGELFF
TGTGCCATCAGTGAGTCGGGACAGGGGAACACCGGGGAGCTGTTTTTT
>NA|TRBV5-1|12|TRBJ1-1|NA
CASMGGNTEAFF
TGCGCCAGCATGGGGGGGAACACTGAAGCTTTCTTT